The clone carrying this TCR beta chain was observed a few times. The antigen is not known. Germline V gene lookup returns CDR1 MNHNY and CDR2 SVGAGI (reference sequence). The CDR3 is 14 amino acids. V lost 4 bases and J lost 6; bases outside the gene matches: 9. The record originates from a study of beta chain features in type 1 diabetes. Overall study context: When patients were set against healthy donors, age, gender and cell yields were similar.

Overall study findings and caveats: Equally in patients and controls, shorter templates might have been favored by PCR. Type 1 diabetes patients had TCRB CDR3s that were shorter (moderately but significantly so) in all four CD4+ subsets.

Expressed TCRB transcripts were sequenced because the isolated RNA had all been reverse transcribed beforehand. Produced via immunoSEQ multiplex PCR; TCRdb's table is partial and in-frame only. The data contain about 470,000 clones, 30% of them singletons. J is TRBJ2-7 and V is TRBV6-6, with TRBD1 matching over 7 bases. The sequenced sample consisted of naive CD4+ T cells from blood. The clonotype originates from a man younger than 35 in good health. The CDR3 nucleotides read TGTGCCAGCAGTTCCTCAGGACAGGCGGGCGAGCAGTACTTC. Amino acid sequence: CASSSSGQAGEQYF.